One and the same sample provided the 7 T cell receptor beta chains below, sequenced in a study of cytomegalovirus exposure and HLA in healthy donors. PCR primers comprised 60 Vbeta and 13 Jbeta primers. The method was immunoSEQ multiplex PCR; TCRdb's version includes in-frame clones alone and lacks a portion of them. The sample lists 90,000 to 130,000 clones; roughly 80% were seen once. Sequencing input: PBMCs. These receptors were collected from a man between 25 and 39 years old in good health and CMV-seropositive.

The chain carries TRBV2 and TRBJ2-3, with TRBD2 matching over 10 bases. CDR3 length equals 14 residues. Germline V CDR1 and CDR2: SNHLY, FYNNEI. Trimming cost V 9 bases and J 0 bases; bases outside gene matches: 3. CDR3 sequence (DNA): TGTGCCAGGACTAGCGGGCCTAGCACAGATACGCAGTATTTT. Its translation: CARTSGPSTDTQYF. The variable domain in full, with the rest retrieved from reference TRBV2 and TRBJ2-3, is EPEVTQTPSHQVTQMGQEVILRCVPISNHLYFYWYRQILGQKVEFLVSFYNNEISEKSEIFDDQFSVERPDGSNFTLKIRSTKLEDSAMYFCARTSGPSTDTQYFGPGTRLTVL.

V gene TRBV28 combines with J gene TRBJ1-5; D is possibly TRBD1 (6 bases). The length of the CDR3 is 15 residues. The ends were cut back, 3 bases at V and 0 bases at J, with 9 bases in the middle. CDR1 and CDR2 (germline): MDHEN, SYDVKM. CDR3 sequence: CASSLLGASNQPQHF. The CDR3 region has the DNA TGTGCCAGCAGTTTGCTGGGGGCTAGCAATCAGCCCCAGCATTTT.

The chain recombines TRBV19 with TRBJ2-1, with TRBD2 as a possible D gene (6 bases). Germline V gene lookup returns CDR1 LNHDA and CDR2 SQIVND (reference sequence). V lost 3 bases to trimming and J lost 6 bases, with 18 bases between them. The CDR3 contains 16 residues. The CDR3 nucleotides are TGTGCCAGTAGTATGGTGGAACGGGAGACGGGCAATGAGCAGTTCTTC. This codes for CASSMVERETGNEQFF.

This clone was recorded only once. V gene TRBV5-4 combines with J gene TRBJ2-1; 10 nucleotides line up with TRBD2. Losses at the gene ends were 3 bases for V and 5 bases for J; bases not matched to a gene: 5. The CDR3 loop spans 15 amino acids. Per the germline V gene, CDR1 is SGHNT and CDR2 is YYREEE (reference sequence). CDR3 DNA sequence: TGTGCCAGCAGCTCCGGGACTAGCGAGAACAATGAGCAGTTCTTC. It translates to CASSSGTSENNEQFF.

The chain recombines TRBV28 with TRBJ2-4; the D gene is possibly TRBD2 (6 bases). Per the germline V gene, CDR1 is MDHEN and CDR2 is SYDVKM. Trimming took 5 bases from V and 1 from J, leaving 12 bases between them. CDR3 size: 15 residues. The CDR3 region has the DNA TGTGCCAGCAGTCCGCCGGGGGTGGCCAAAAACATTCAGTACTTC. It encodes CASSPPGVAKNIQYF.

The chain combines TRBV5-5 with TRBJ1-1, with 9 bases lining up with TRBD1. Germline assignment: CDR1 SGHKS and CDR2 YYEKEE (reference sequence). The CDR3 consists of 16 residues. V was clipped by 1 base and J by 0 bases; unmatched bases: 4. DNA for the CDR3: TGTGCCAGCAGCTTGAGGACAGGGGTCATGAACACTGAAGCTTTCTTT. The encoded protein is CASSLRTGVMNTEAFF. Full variable domain (rest looked up from reference TRBV5-5 and TRBJ1-1): DAGVTQSPTHLIKTRGQQVTLRCSPISGHKSVSWYQQVLGQGPQFIFQYYEKEERGRGNFPDRFSARQFPNYSSELNVNALLLGDSALYLCASSLRTGVMNTEAFFGQGTRLTVV.

This chain links TRBV5-6 with TRBJ1-5; D may be TRBD1 (6 bases). Trimming removed 0 bases from V and 9 bases from J, with 10 bases in between. The CDR3 is made up of 13 amino acids. Per germline, CDR1 SGHDT and CDR2 YYEEEE. CDR3 nucleotide sequence: TGTGCCAGCAGCTTGGCGGGGGGCGCGCCCCAGCATTTT. Amino acid sequence: CASSLAGGAPQHF.